These 32 T cell receptor beta chains share one sample of origin, sequenced in a study of blood T cell dynamics during melanoma immunotherapy. Repertoires were generated with immunoSEQ multiplex PCR, while TCRdb's copy carries only in-frame clones and drops some. The table records 6,000 to 8,000 clones, 60% to 85% of them present only once. This sample's time point: pre-treatment baseline. The sample consisted of blood, taken from a patient treated with checkpoint blockade. The source is a human donor with melanoma.

The V gene is TRBV29-1, the J gene TRBJ1-5, with no clear D. Trimming stripped 4 bases from V and 4 bases from J, with 11 bases between. This CDR3 has 13 amino acids. Germline CDR1 reads SQVTM; CDR2 reads ANQGSEA. The CDR3 sequence is CSVGIGRNQPQHF. CDR3 DNA sequence: TGCAGCGTTGGCATCGGGAGAAATCAGCCCCAGCATTTT.

The genes are TRBV5-1 and TRBJ2-2, with 8 bases lining up with TRBD2. CDR3 length equals 14 residues. The V gene's germline CDR1 is SGHRS and CDR2 YFSETQ. V gave up 2 bases and J gave up 5 bases; unmatched junction bases: 2. The CDR3 is CASSFGRETGELFF. The CDR3 bases are TGCGCCAGCAGCTTCGGGAGGGAAACCGGGGAGCTGTTTTTT.

The chain carries TRBV19 and TRBJ1-6; D gene uncertain. The CDR3 is 14 residues long. Trimming stripped 5 bases from V and 3 bases from J, with 8 bases between. Germline CDR1 and CDR2: LNHDA and SQIVND (reference sequence). The CDR3 loop reads CASSAGFYNSPLHF. In DNA form, the CDR3 reads TGTGCCAGTAGTGCCGGCTTCTATAATTCACCCCTCCACTTT.

The chain joins TRBV30 to TRBJ2-3; 8 nucleotides agree with TRBD2. The CDR3 consists of 13 residues. Germline lookup yields CDR1 GTSNPN and CDR2 SVGIG (reference sequence). V dropped 0 bases and J dropped 11; count of bases not matched to a gene: 7. In DNA form, the CDR3 reads TGTGCCTGGAGTGTTGCCTCGGGGGGGGTGCAGTATTTT. It encodes CAWSVASGGVQYF.

This clone occurred once. This chain connects TRBV4-1 to TRBJ2-7; D tentatively reads TRBD1 or TRBD2 (5 bases each). This CDR3 has 15 residues. CDR1 and CDR2 from the germline V gene are MGHRA and YSYEKL. Trimming shortened V by 4 bases and J by 0 bases, and 13 bases separated the two germline ends. This chain's CDR3 is CASSPGAVSSYEQYF. The CDR3 region has the DNA TGCGCCAGCAGCCCCGGGGCCGTTAGCTCCTACGAGCAGTACTTC.

DNA of the CDR3: TGTGCCAGCAGTTACAGGGACCAGACCCAGTACTTC. Translating gives CASSYRDQTQYF. The chain employs TRBV6-6 and TRBJ2-5; D is possibly TRBD1 or TRBD2 (5 bases each). This CDR3 has 12 residues. Trimming left V 2 bases short and J 6 bases short, with 7 bases between. Germline assignment: CDR1 MNHNY and CDR2 SVGAGI (reference sequence).

The chain couples TRBV7-9 to TRBJ1-4; D possibly corresponds to TRBD1 (6 bases). The CDR3 runs to 16 residues. CDR1 is SEHNR, CDR2 FQNEAQ, per germline (reference sequence). Trimming took 0 bases from V and 6 from J, leaving 14 bases between them. The CDR3 here is CASSLALVGGDEKLFF. CDR3 bases: TGTGCCAGCAGCTTAGCGCTGGTAGGGGGTGATGAAAAACTGTTTTTT.

J is TRBJ2-1 and V is TRBV7-9, with D perhaps matching TRBD1 (6 bases). V lost 1 base, J lost 8 bases, and 15 bases lay in between. Germline-derived CDR1 and CDR2 are SEHNR and FQNEAQ (reference sequence). The CDR3 extends over 15 amino acids. CDR3: CASSLGQGGGDEQFF. In nucleotides, the CDR3 is TGTGCCAGCAGCTTAGGGCAGGGTGGGGGCGATGAGCAGTTCTTC.

The V and J genes are TRBV5-1 and TRBJ1-1; D is uncertain. Germline CDR1 reads SGHRS; CDR2 reads YFSETQ. The ends were cut back, 7 bases at V and 2 bases at J, with 18 bases in the middle. This CDR3 region has 15 residues. The CDR3 reads CASASGVSRNTEAFF. CDR3 in DNA: TGCGCCAGCGCTTCGGGAGTTTCAAGAAACACTGAAGCTTTCTTT.

This chain uses TRBV7-9 with TRBJ1-2; D uncertain. Germline loops: CDR1 SEHNR, CDR2 FQNEAQ (reference sequence). The length of the CDR3 is 12 residues. Trimming shortened V by 7 bases and J by 9 bases, and 15 bases separated the two germline ends. CDR3 in amino acids: CASTPITTSYTF. CDR3 coding DNA: TGTGCCAGCACCCCCATAACGACCAGCTACACCTTC.

This chain links TRBV11-2 with TRBJ2-2, with a weak D call TRBD2 (6 bases). Trimming left V 1 base short and J 5 bases short, with 20 bases between. Germline CDR1 is SGHAT and CDR2 is FQNNGV. This CDR3 contains 18 residues. DNA for the CDR3: TGTGCCAGCAGCTTAGTAATCCTAACGGGAGTTGGGACCGGGGAGCTGTTTTTT. Translation: CASSLVILTGVGTGELFF. The whole variable domain, remainder taken from reference TRBV11-2 and TRBJ2-2, is EAGVAQSPRYKIIEKRQSVAFWCNPISGHATLYWYQQILGQGPKLLIQFQNNGVVDDSQLPKDRFSAERLKGVDSTLKIQPAKLEDSAVYLCASSLVILTGVGTGELFFGEGSRLTVL.

This clone turned up a few times. V gene TRBV6-5 combines with J gene TRBJ1-1; no clear D gene. Trimming pared 6 bases from V and 8 bases from J, leaving 16 bases between. CDR3 length equals 13 residues. Looked up from germline, CDR1 is MNHEY and CDR2 is SVGAGI. The CDR3 protein is CASSDGDGIEAFF. Written as DNA, the CDR3 is TGTGCCAGCAGCGATGGCGACGGCATAGAAGCTTTCTTT.

This chain connects TRBV7-6 to TRBJ2-7; 12 bases fit TRBD2. This CDR3 region has 17 residues. CDR1 is SGHVS, CDR2 FNYEAQ, per germline. Trimming took 0 bases from V and 1 from J; bases not matched to a gene: 4. The CDR3 loop is CASSLAPTSGSSYEQYF. Here the CDR3 DNA reads TGTGCCAGCAGCTTAGCCCCGACTAGCGGGAGTTCCTACGAGCAGTACTTC.

V usage is TRBV28 and J usage is TRBJ2-7; D not resolved. Per germline, CDR1 MDHEN and CDR2 SYDVKM. V was shortened by 9 bases and J by 5 bases, with 11 bases between the two germline ends. The CDR3 has 11 amino acids. CDR3 amino acids: CASLSLNEQYF. DNA of the CDR3: TGTGCCAGTCTATCCCTGAACGAGCAGTACTTC.

CDR3 DNA sequence: TGTGCCAGCAGTCCCCCGCTGGTATCTAATGAAAAACTGTTTTTT. Translation gives CASSPPLVSNEKLFF. V and J are TRBV2 and TRBJ1-4; no clear D. The CDR3 contains 15 residues. Germline V gene lookup returns CDR1 SNHLY and CDR2 FYNNEI. V shed 5 bases and J shed 3 bases, with 13 bases lying between them.

The chain employs TRBV6-5 and TRBJ2-2; D unresolved. The CDR3 loop spans 13 amino acids. Trimming cost V 0 bases and J 1 base, with 0 bases left between them. Per the germline V gene, CDR1 is MNHEY and CDR2 is SVGAGI. CDR3 nucleotide sequence: TGTGCCAGCAGTTACTCGAACACCGGGGAGCTGTTTTTT. It specifies CASSYSNTGELFF.

This clone was recorded a few times. The chain combines TRBV9 with TRBJ1-2; 9 bases line up with TRBD1. The germline V gene encodes CDR1 SGDLS and CDR2 YYNGEE. With 0 bases clipped from V and 8 bases from J, the junction kept 5 bases outside the gene matches. CDR3 length: 14 amino acids. Here the CDR3 reads CASSVAVQGAGYTF. CDR3 bases: TGTGCCAGCAGCGTAGCTGTACAGGGGGCGGGCTACACCTTC.

The chain employs TRBV7-8 and TRBJ1-2, with a possible D match to TRBD1 (6 bases). This CDR3 spans 13 amino acids. CDR1 and CDR2 from the germline V gene are SGHVS and FQNEAQ. The V end was cut by 3 bases, the J end by 4 bases, with 9 bases between. The chain's CDR3 is CASSFDRSYGYTF. In DNA form, the CDR3 reads TGTGCCAGCAGCTTTGACAGGTCCTATGGCTACACCTTC.

V usage is TRBV9 and J usage is TRBJ1-2, with a possible D match to TRBD1 (5 bases). The CDR3 has 14 amino acids. Trimming left V 3 bases short and J 6 bases short, with 15 bases between. The germline V gene has CDR1 SGDLS and CDR2 YYNGEE. The CDR3 bases are TGTGCCAGCAGCGACTTCCCCAGGGAGGATGGCTACACCTTC. Translation gives CASSDFPREDGYTF.

This chain connects TRBV27 to TRBJ1-4, with 7 nucleotides matching TRBD1. CDR1 and CDR2 from the germline V gene are MNHEY and SMNVEV (reference sequence). The trim removed 5 bases at V and 3 bases at J, leaving 3 bases unmatched. The CDR3 covers 14 residues. Written as DNA, the CDR3 is TGTGCCAGCAGTGCCGGGACAGCTAATGAAAAACTGTTTTTT. The encoded protein is CASSAGTANEKLFF.

The chain uses TRBV18 and TRBJ1-1; 8 bases are shared with TRBD1. The CDR3 spans 12 residues. V shed 3 bases, J shed 10 bases, and the junction held 4 bases outside the gene matches. The V gene's germline CDR1 is KGHSH and CDR2 LQKENI. The DNA for the CDR3 is TGTGCCAGCTCACCCCAGGGGGCGGGAGCTTTCTTT. This codes for CASSPQGAGAFF.

The chain is built from TRBV19 and TRBJ2-5; perhaps TRBD1 as D (5 bases). Gene TRBJ2-7 matches the end of the DNA better, so the J call may be wrong. CDR3 length: 14 amino acids. Per the germline V gene, CDR1 is LNHDA and CDR2 is SQIVND (reference sequence). The chain's CDR3 is CASSIDRAHYEQYF. DNA for the CDR3: TGTGCCAGTAGTATAGACAGGGCCCACTACGAGCAGTACTTC.

This chain connects TRBV11-2 to TRBJ1-4; possibly TRBD1 for D (5 bases). V dropped 3 bases and J dropped 4 bases, with 15 bases sitting between them. The CDR3 consists of 16 residues. Per germline, CDR1 SGHAT and CDR2 FQNNGV. CDR3 amino acids: CASSFQLSGINEKLFF. The DNA of the CDR3 is TGTGCCAGCAGCTTCCAACTTTCAGGGATTAATGAAAAACTGTTTTTT.

This clone was seen a few times. The chain uses TRBV5-1 and TRBJ1-6, with 9 bases lining up with TRBD1. The junction had 5 bases not matched to a gene; V was cut back by 3 bases and J by 7 bases. Looked up from germline, CDR1 is SGHRS and CDR2 is YFSETQ. The CDR3 extends over 15 amino acids. The CDR3 nucleotides are TGCGCCAGCAGCTACCGACAGGGGGAGAATTCACCCCTCCACTTT. Its protein product is CASSYRQGENSPLHF.

The chain employs TRBV19 and TRBJ1-1; maybe TRBD1 (6 bases). There are 15 residues in the CDR3. Per the germline V gene, CDR1 is LNHDA and CDR2 is SQIVND (reference sequence). V lost 3 bases to trimming and J lost 5 bases, with 16 bases between them. The CDR3 nucleotides are TGTGCCAGTAGTATCCTGACAGGAGCGGGGACTGAAGCTTTCTTT. Translation gives CASSILTGAGTEAFF.

The rearrangement uses TRBV18 and TRBJ2-1, with 10 bases matching TRBD1. This CDR3 is 19 amino acids long. Per the germline V gene, CDR1 is KGHSH and CDR2 is LQKENI. The ends lost 3 bases at V and 1 base at J; junction bases unmatched: 12. CDR3 loop: CASSPSGQGSLWSYNEQFF. CDR3 sequence (DNA): TGTGCCAGCTCACCTTCGGGACAGGGGTCCCTTTGGTCCTACAATGAGCAGTTCTTC.

This clone qualifies as large (0.1 to 1%). The chain combines TRBV6-6 with TRBJ1-1, with D unresolved. V lost 6 bases to trimming and J lost 1 base, with 9 bases between them. The CDR3 consists of 13 residues. Germline lookup yields CDR1 MNHNY and CDR2 SVGAGI (reference sequence). The CDR3 here is CASRGNRNTEAFF. CDR3 in DNA: TGTGCCAGCAGGGGGAACAGGAACACTGAAGCTTTCTTT.

This chain uses TRBV5-5 with TRBJ1-2, with 9 bases identical to TRBD1. Germline lookup yields CDR1 SGHKS and CDR2 YYEKEE (reference sequence). The CDR3 runs to 15 residues. V shed 3 bases and J 6 bases; nucleotides not matched to a gene: 9. The CDR3 nucleotides read TGTGCCAGCAGCTGGACCCGGGGACAGGGCGATGGCTACACCTTC. Residues: CASSWTRGQGDGYTF. Full variable domain (outside the CDR3, taken from reference TRBV5-5 and TRBJ1-2): DAGVTQSPTHLIKTRGQQVTLRCSPISGHKSVSWYQQVLGQGPQFIFQYYEKEERGRGNFPDRFSARQFPNYSSELNVNALLLGDSALYLCASSWTRGQGDGYTFGSGTRLTVV.

The chain links TRBV11-2 to TRBJ1-5; tentative D call: TRBD1 (5 bases). V lost 5 bases and J 3 bases, leaving 11 bases between the germline ends. The CDR3 length is 14 residues. Germline V CDR1 and CDR2: SGHAT, FQNNGV. CDR3 nucleotides: TGTGCCAGCAGCCCCGGGGGGGACAATCAGCCCCAGCATTTT. It is translated as CASSPGGDNQPQHF. The full variable domain, in which reference TRBV11-2 and TRBJ1-5 provide the parts outside the CDR3, is EAGVAQSPRYKIIEKRQSVAFWCNPISGHATLYWYQQILGQGPKLLIQFQNNGVVDDSQLPKDRFSAERLKGVDSTLKIQPAKLEDSAVYLCASSPGGDNQPQHFGDGTRLSIL.

V usage is TRBV7-6 and J usage is TRBJ1-3; D not resolved. This CDR3 spans 13 amino acids. Trimming took 6 bases from V and 1 from J, leaving 7 bases between them. The germline CDR1 and CDR2 sequences are SGHVS and FNYEAQ. Here the CDR3 reads CASSFTSGNTIYF. The CDR3 nucleotides are TGTGCCAGCAGTTTTACATCTGGAAACACCATATATTTT.

The chain employs TRBV19 and TRBJ1-5; no reliable D call. The V end lost 5 bases, the J end lost 5 bases, and 16 bases lay between the germline ends. There are 15 residues in the CDR3. From germline, CDR1 is LNHDA and CDR2 SQIVND (reference sequence). CDR3 nucleotide sequence: TGTGCCAGTAGTCCCTGGATGGGTTTATATCAGCCCCAGCATTTT. Its translation is CASSPWMGLYQPQHF.

V is TRBV4-1 and J is TRBJ2-3; 8 nucleotides align to TRBD2. In germline, CDR1 is MGHRA, CDR2 YSYEKL. V lost 5 bases and J lost 0; bases outside the gene matches: 7. The CDR3 sequence is 16 residues long. CDR3 sequence: CASSSRTGGSTDTQYF. In nucleotides, the CDR3 is TGCGCCAGCAGCTCCCGGACGGGGGGGAGCACAGATACGCAGTATTTT.